Listed here are 13 T cell receptor beta chains from one sample, sequenced in a study of cytomegalovirus exposure and HLA in healthy donors. 13 Jbeta primers and 60 Vbeta primers were used for the PCR. Repertoires were generated with immunoSEQ multiplex PCR, while TCRdb's copy carries only in-frame clones and drops some. The repertoire holds 130,000 or so clones, with roughly four fifths as singletons. What was sequenced was PBMCs. The receptor set was obtained from a woman younger than 30 in good health and CMV-seronegative.

The chain joins TRBV30 to TRBJ2-2; D is perhaps TRBD2 (6 bases). V lost 3 bases and J lost 0, with 14 bases in between. Germline V gives CDR1 GTSNPN, CDR2 SVGIG (reference sequence). This CDR3 is built from 16 residues. The CDR3 nucleotides are TGTGCCTGGAGCCCTGCTTGGAGGGCGAACACCGGGGAGCTGTTTTTT. Translation: CAWSPAWRANTGELFF.

V usage is TRBV4-2 and J usage is TRBJ2-1; D is ambiguous. From germline, CDR1 is LGHNA and CDR2 YNFKEQ. V shed 1 base and J shed 4 bases, with 11 bases lying between them. The CDR3 spans 15 residues. The CDR3 protein is CASSQGITDYNEQFF. The CDR3 DNA follows: TGTGCCAGCAGCCAAGGGATCACAGATTACAATGAGCAGTTCTTC.

J is TRBJ2-7 and V is TRBV9; the match to TRBD1 covers 7 bases. The CDR3 has 14 amino acids. CDR1 is SGDLS and CDR2 is YYNGEE in the germline V gene. The junction had 4 bases not matched to a gene; V was cut back by 4 bases and J by 0 bases. CDR3 in amino acids: CASSLGQISYEQYF. The CDR3, as DNA: TGTGCCAGCAGCCTGGGACAGATCTCCTACGAGCAGTACTTC.

J is TRBJ1-4 and V is TRBV7-9, with 10 positions matching TRBD1. This CDR3 region has 14 residues. Germline V gives CDR1 SEHNR, CDR2 FQNEAQ (reference sequence). Losses at the gene ends were 4 bases for V and 6 bases for J; bases not matched to a gene: 2. CDR3 nucleotides: TGTGCCAGCAGCTCCGGGACAGGGGATGAAAAACTGTTTTTT. Its translation: CASSSGTGDEKLFF.

The V call is TRBV7-9, the J call TRBJ2-1; 8 bases match TRBD1. The germline gives CDR1 SEHNR, CDR2 FQNEAQ (reference sequence). The trim removed 5 bases at V and 7 bases at J, leaving 13 bases unmatched. This CDR3 spans 16 amino acids. CDR3 nucleotide sequence: TGTGCCAGCAGCCCAGCCGCAGGGGGCTTAGGGAATGAGCAGTTCTTC. Translating it yields CASSPAAGGLGNEQFF.

The CDR3 coding sequence is TGTGCCATCAGTGAGTCGACAGGGGCAGTAAGGACTGAAGCTTTCTTT. Protein: CAISESTGAVRTEAFF. The rearrangement links TRBV10-3 to TRBJ1-1; TRBD1 matches at 8 bases. This CDR3 comprises 16 residues. Germline V CDR1 and CDR2: ENHRY, SYGVKD. After removal of 0 bases from V and 5 bases from J, the junction contained 8 bases not matched to a gene.

This clone showed up just once. This chain uses TRBV5-1 with TRBJ2-5; 14 nucleotides align to TRBD2. Germline lookup yields CDR1 SGHRS and CDR2 YFSETQ. The CDR3 length is 15 residues. Trimming at V came to 4 bases and at J to 3 bases, leaving 2 bases not matched to a gene. Here the CDR3 DNA reads TGCGCCAGCAGCCCGGGACTAGCGGGGGAAGAGACCCAGTACTTC. Encoded protein: CASSPGLAGEETQYF.

The chain joins TRBV9 to TRBJ2-1, with 7 bases that match TRBD2. The germline V gene has CDR1 SGDLS and CDR2 YYNGEE. V lost 3 bases and J lost 5; bases outside the gene matches: 5. The CDR3 sequence is 14 residues long. This CDR3 reads CASSAATSNNEQFF. The CDR3 coding sequence is TGTGCCAGCAGCGCCGCGACTAGCAACAATGAGCAGTTCTTC.

The genes are TRBV7-9 and TRBJ1-1; a weak D match, TRBD1 (5 bases). The CDR3 has 15 amino acids. Trimming cost V 2 bases and J 3 bases, with 13 bases left between them. Germline CDR1 and CDR2: SEHNR and FQNEAQ (reference sequence). The chain's CDR3 is CASSLFLGVDTEAFF. In DNA form, the CDR3 reads TGTGCCAGCAGCTTATTTTTAGGGGTGGACACTGAAGCTTTCTTT. The full variable domain, in which reference TRBV7-9 and TRBJ1-1 provide the parts outside the CDR3, is DTGVSQNPRHKITKRGQNVTFRCDPISEHNRLYWYRQTLGQGPEFLTYFQNEAQLEKSRLLSDRFSAERPKGSFSTLEIQRTEQGDSAMYLCASSLFLGVDTEAFFGQGTRLTVV.

This chain joins TRBV6-5 and TRBJ1-6; no clear D. V lost 2 bases and J 8 bases, leaving 10 bases between the germline ends. This CDR3 comprises 14 residues. Looked up from germline, CDR1 is MNHEY and CDR2 is SVGAGI. Written as DNA, the CDR3 is TGTGCCAGCAGTTACAATGACCGGGATTCACCCCTCCACTTT. This translates into CASSYNDRDSPLHF.

CDR3 nucleotides: TGTGCCAGTACGGCGCAGGGGAGGGTTACTGAAGCTTTCTTT. Translation: CASTAQGRVTEAFF. The chain recombines TRBV19 with TRBJ1-1; a weak D match, TRBD1 (6 bases). V gave up 7 bases and J gave up 5 bases, with 17 bases separating them. Germline CDR1 reads LNHDA; CDR2 reads SQIVND (reference sequence). The CDR3 runs to 14 residues. The full variable domain, in which reference TRBV19 and TRBJ1-1 provide the parts outside the CDR3, is DGGITQSPKYLFRKEGQNVTLSCEQNLNHDAMYWYRQDPGQGLRLIYYSQIVNDFQKGDIAEGYSVSREKKESFPLTVTSAQKNPTAFYLCASTAQGRVTEAFFGQGTRLTVV.

The chain recombines TRBV6-5 with TRBJ2-1; D is perhaps TRBD2 (5 bases). The CDR3 runs 14 residues. V lost 0 bases and J 10 bases, leaving 13 bases between the germline ends. Germline V CDR1 and CDR2: MNHEY, SVGAGI. The CDR3 is CASSYSTGSHEQFF. Here the CDR3 DNA reads TGTGCCAGCAGTTACTCGACGGGATCCCACGAGCAGTTCTTC.

The chain combines TRBV19 with TRBJ2-7; a weak D match, TRBD1 (6 bases). CDR3 length: 12 residues. Germline-derived CDR1 and CDR2 are LNHDA and SQIVND (reference sequence). Trimming pared 10 bases from V and 3 bases from J, leaving 13 bases between. The CDR3 here is CATKDSFYEQYF. Here the CDR3 DNA reads TGTGCCACTAAGGACAGTTTCTACGAGCAGTACTTC.